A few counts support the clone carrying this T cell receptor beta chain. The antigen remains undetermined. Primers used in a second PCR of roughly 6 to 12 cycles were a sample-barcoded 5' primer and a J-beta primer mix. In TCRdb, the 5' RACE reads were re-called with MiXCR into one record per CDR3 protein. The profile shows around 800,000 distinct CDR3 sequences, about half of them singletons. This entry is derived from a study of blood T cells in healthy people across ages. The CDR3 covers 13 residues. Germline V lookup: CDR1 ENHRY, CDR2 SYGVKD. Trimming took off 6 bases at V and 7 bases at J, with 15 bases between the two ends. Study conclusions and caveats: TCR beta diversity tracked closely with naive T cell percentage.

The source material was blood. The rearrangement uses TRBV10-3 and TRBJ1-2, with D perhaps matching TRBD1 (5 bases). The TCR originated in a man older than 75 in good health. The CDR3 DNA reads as TGTGCCATCAGCATACAGGAAAATGGTGGCTACACCTTC. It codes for CAISIQENGGYTF.